Listed below are T cell receptor beta chains from one sample, sequenced in a study of tumor and adjacent non-tumor tissue in lung cancer. One entry per CDR3 protein results from TCRdb running MiXCR on the multiplex PCR reads. The sample yields tens of thousands of distinct CDR3 sequences, over 60% seen once. What was sequenced was lung tumor tissue. The receptors here all came from a woman aged 40-49 years with non-small cell lung cancer. Both conserved end residues are part of each CDR3.

TRBJ2-3	TRBV12-3/TRBV12-4	CASTAQVLTGFHRQYF
TRBJ2-3	TRBV4-2	CASSPLSRGIDTRYF
TRBJ1-1	TRBV10-2	CANNESGSAAEAFF
TRBJ2-1	TRBV29-1	CRVPRGVRSGEQFF
TRBJ2-7	TRBV11-2	CASSLSVPPNGRVSTFEQYF
TRBJ2-3	TRBV7-9	CASSSPGGGKSDTQYF
TRBJ2-7	TRBV28	CANRGLRYSLSTHEQYF
TRBJ2-3	TRBV7-2	CASRRGRTDTQYF
TRBJ2-3	TRBV5-1	CASSPGLAGTDTQYF
TRBJ1-5	TRBV6-1	CASSEDDRSNQPQHF
TRBJ2-1	TRBV11-3	CASSCLSGQINNEQFF
TRBJ1-1	TRBV6-5	CARSYSLRTHEAFF
TRBJ2-3	TRBV6-5	CASNYSGLAGFNMQYF
TRBJ2-3	TRBV28	CASRLAGPDTQCF
TRBJ1-5	TRBV6-1	CPSSVGTISQPQHF
TRBJ2-7	TRBV5-6	CASSSRLAGDYEQYF
TRBJ2-2	TRBV24-1	CATSDPDRGGNTGELFF